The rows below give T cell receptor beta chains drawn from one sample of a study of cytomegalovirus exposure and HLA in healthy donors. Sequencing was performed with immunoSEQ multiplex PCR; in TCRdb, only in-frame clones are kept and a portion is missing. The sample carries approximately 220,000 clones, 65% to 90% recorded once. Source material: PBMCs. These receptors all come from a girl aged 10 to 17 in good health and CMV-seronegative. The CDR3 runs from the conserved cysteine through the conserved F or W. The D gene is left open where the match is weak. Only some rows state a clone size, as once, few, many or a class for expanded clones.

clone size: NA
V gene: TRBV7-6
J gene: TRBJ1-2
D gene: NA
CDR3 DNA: TGTGCCAGCAGCATACGCCGAGGACAGAAAAACTATGGCTACACCTTC
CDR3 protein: CASSIRRGQKNYGYTF

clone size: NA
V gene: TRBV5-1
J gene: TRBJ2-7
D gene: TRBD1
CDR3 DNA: TGCGCCAGCAGCTTTGGACAGGGGGCTTTCTACGAGCAGTACTTC
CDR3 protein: CASSFGQGAFYEQYF

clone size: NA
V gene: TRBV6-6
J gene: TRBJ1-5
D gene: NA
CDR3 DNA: TGTGCCAGCAGTTACCTAGGGGCCGGCAATCAGCCCCAGCATTTT
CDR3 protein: CASSYLGAGNQPQHF

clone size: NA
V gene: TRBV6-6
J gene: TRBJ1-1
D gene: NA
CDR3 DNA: TGTGCCAGCAGTTTGCAGGGGCGGATCATGAACACTGAAGCTTTCTTT
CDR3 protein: CASSLQGRIMNTEAFF

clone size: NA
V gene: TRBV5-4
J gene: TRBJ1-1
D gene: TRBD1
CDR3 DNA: TGTGCCAGCAGCTTGGGGGGACAGTTAAACACTGAAGCTTTCTTT
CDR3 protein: CASSLGGQLNTEAFF

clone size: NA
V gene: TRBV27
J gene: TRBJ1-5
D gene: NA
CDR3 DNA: TGTGCCAGCAGTTTAGGCAGGAATCAGCCCCAGCATTTT
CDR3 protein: CASSLGRNQPQHF

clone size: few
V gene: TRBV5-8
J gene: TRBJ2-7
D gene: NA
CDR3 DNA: TGTGCCAGCAGCCCAAGCGGAGTGGGATACGAGCAGTACTTC
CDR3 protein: CASSPSGVGYEQYF

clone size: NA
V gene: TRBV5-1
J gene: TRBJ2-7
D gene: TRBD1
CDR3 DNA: TGCGCCAGCAGCTTGAGCGGACAGGGACCCTACGAGCAGTACTTC
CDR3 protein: CASSLSGQGPYEQYF

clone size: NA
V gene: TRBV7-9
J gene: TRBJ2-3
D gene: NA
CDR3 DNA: TGTGCCAGCAGCCCCAGTGGGGGGGATACGCAGTATTTT
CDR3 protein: CASSPSGGDTQYF

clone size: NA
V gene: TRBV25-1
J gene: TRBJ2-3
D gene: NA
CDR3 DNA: TGTGCCAGCAGTGAACTTCGGACTAAAACGGATACGCAGTATTTT
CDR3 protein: CASSELRTKTDTQYF

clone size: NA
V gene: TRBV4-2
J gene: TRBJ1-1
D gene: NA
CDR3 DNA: TGTGCCAGCAGCCAAGTGGGACAATCGGCTTTCTTT
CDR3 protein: CASSQVGQSAFF